This T cell receptor beta chain is drawn from a study of OX40 agonist ivuxolimab in advanced cancers. This clone has a single count. The antigen remains undetermined. The table came from immunoSEQ multiplex PCR; TCRdb's copy has only in-frame clones and leaves some out. The sample records under 65,000 clones, 91% being singletons. Study results and caveats: Within 6 weeks, CD4+ and CD8+ blood T cells expanded clonally at 0.1 to 3.0 mg/kg.

This sample comprised CD4+ or CD8+ T cells sorted from blood, obtained in a trial of the OX40 agonist ivuxolimab. The TCR comes from an adult with an advanced solid tumor such as melanoma, head and neck, liver or kidney cancer.

CDR3 sequence: CAWSMGGSYEQYF. The DNA for the CDR3 is TGTGCCTGGAGTATGGGGGGTTCCTACGAGCAGTACTTC. This chain joins TRBV30 and TRBJ2-7; possibly TRBD2 for D (6 bases). The CDR3 extends over 13 amino acids. CDR1 GTSNPN and CDR2 SVGIG come from the germline V gene (reference sequence). Trimming left V 2 bases short and J 1 base short, with 9 bases between. Full variable domain (rest looked up from reference TRBV30 and TRBJ2-7): SQTIHQWPATLVQPVGSPLSLECTVEGTSNPNLYWYRQAAGRGLQLLFYSVGIGQISSEVPQNLSASRPQDRQFILSSKKLLLSDSGFYLCAWSMGGSYEQYFGPGTRLTVT.